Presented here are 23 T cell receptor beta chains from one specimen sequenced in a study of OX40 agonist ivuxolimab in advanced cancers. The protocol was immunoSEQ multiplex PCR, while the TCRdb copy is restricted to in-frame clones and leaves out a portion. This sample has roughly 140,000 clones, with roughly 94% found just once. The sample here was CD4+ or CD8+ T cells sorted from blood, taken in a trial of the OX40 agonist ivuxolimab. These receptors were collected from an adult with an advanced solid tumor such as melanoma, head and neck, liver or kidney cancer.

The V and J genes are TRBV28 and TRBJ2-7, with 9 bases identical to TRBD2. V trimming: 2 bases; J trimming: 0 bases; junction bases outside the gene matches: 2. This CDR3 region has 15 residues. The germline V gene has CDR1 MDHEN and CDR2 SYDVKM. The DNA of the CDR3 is TGTGCCAGCAGTTTACCGGGACTAGCCTCCTACGAGCAGTACTTC. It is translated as CASSLPGLASYEQYF.

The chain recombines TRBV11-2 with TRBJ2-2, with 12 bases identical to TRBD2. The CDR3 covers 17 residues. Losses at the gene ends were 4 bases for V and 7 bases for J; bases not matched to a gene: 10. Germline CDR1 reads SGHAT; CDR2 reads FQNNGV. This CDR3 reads CASSSRGLAGILGELFF. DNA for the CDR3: TGTGCCAGCAGCTCACGAGGACTAGCGGGAATTCTCGGGGAGCTGTTTTTT.

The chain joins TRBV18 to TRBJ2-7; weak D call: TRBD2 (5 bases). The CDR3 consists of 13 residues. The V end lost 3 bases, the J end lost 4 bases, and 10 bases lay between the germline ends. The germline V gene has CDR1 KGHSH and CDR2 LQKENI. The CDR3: CASSPQRDYEQYF. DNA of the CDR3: TGTGCCAGCTCACCCCAGAGGGATTACGAGCAGTACTTC.

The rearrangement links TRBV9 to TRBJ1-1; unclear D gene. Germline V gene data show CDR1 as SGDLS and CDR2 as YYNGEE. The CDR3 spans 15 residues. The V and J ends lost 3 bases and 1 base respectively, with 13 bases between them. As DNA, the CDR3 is TGTGCCAGCAGCGGTTTCTATGCCGGGAACACTGAAGCTTTCTTT. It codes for CASSGFYAGNTEAFF.

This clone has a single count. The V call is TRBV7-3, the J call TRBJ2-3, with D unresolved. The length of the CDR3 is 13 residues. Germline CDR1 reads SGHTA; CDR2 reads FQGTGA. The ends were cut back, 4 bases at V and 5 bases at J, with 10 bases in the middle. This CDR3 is CASSSGGVDTQYF. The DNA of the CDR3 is TGTGCCAGCAGCTCAGGTGGGGTAGATACGCAGTATTTT.

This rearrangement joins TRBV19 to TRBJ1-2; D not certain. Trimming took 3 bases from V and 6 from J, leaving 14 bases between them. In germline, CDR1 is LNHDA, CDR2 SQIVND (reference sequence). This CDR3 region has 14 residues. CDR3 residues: CASSIGGSTNGYTF. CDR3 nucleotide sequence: TGTGCCAGTAGTATCGGCGGGAGTACGAATGGCTACACCTTC.

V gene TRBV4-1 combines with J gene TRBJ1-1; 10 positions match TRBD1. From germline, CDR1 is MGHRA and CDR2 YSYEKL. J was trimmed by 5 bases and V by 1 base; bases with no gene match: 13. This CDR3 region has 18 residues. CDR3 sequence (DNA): TGCGCCAGCAGCCAAGTAGTTGGACAGGGGGTGATGGTTACTGAAGCTTTCTTT. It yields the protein CASSQVVGQGVMVTEAFF.

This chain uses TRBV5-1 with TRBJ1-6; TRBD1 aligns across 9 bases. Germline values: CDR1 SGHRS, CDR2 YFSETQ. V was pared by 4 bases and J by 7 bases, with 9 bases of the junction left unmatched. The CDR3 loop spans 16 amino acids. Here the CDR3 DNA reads TGCGCCAGCAGCCACCCAACGGACAGGGGAAATTCACCCCTCCACTTT. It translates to CASSHPTDRGNSPLHF.

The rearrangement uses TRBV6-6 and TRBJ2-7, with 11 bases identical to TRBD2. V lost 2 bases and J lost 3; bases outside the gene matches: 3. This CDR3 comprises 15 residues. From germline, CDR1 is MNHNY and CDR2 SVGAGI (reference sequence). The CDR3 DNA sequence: TGTGCCAGCAGTTACAGGCTAGCGGGGGGCTACGAGCAGTACTTC. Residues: CASSYRLAGGYEQYF.

The CDR3 DNA reads as TGCAGCGTGGGGGCAGGTGGGGCCAACGTCCTGACTTTC. The encoded protein is CSVGAGGANVLTF. The rearrangement uses TRBV29-1 and TRBJ2-6; the D gene is possibly TRBD1 (6 bases). CDR1 and CDR2 from the germline V gene are SQVTM and ANQGSEA. This CDR3 region has 13 residues. Between the trimmed V and J ends, which lost 6 bases and 3 bases, there was a span of 9 bases.

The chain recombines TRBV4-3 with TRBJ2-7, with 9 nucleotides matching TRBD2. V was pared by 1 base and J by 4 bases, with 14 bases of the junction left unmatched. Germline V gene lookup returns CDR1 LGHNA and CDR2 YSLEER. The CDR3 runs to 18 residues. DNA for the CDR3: TGCGCCAGCAGCCAAGTGGTAGCGGGCGGGAGGGCGCGGTACGAGCAGTACTTC. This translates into CASSQVVAGGRARYEQYF.

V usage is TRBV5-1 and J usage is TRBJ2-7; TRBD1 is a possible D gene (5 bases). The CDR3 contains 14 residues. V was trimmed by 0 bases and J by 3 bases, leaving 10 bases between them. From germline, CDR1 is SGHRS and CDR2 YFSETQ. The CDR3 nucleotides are TGCGCCAGCAGCTTGGAGGGGCCCATCTACGAGCAGTACTTC. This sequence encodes CASSLEGPIYEQYF.

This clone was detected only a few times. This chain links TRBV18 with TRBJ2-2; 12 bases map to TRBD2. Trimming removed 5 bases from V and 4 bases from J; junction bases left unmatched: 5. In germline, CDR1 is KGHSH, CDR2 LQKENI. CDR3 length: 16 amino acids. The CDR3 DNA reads TGTGCCAGCTCATCCGGACTAGCGGGGACCACCGGGGAGCTGTTTTTT. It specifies CASSSGLAGTTGELFF.

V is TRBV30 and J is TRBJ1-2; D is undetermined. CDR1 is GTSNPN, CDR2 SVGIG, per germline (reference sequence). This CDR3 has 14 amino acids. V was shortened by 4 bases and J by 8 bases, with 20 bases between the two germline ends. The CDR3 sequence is CAWTRTTRVGGYTF. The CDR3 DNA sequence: TGTGCCTGGACCCGAACGACCCGCGTAGGAGGCTACACCTTC. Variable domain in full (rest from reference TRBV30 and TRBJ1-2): SQTIHQWPATLVQPVGSPLSLECTVEGTSNPNLYWYRQAAGRGLQLLFYSVGIGQISSEVPQNLSASRPQDRQFILSSKKLLLSDSGFYLCAWTRTTRVGGYTFGSGTRLTVV.

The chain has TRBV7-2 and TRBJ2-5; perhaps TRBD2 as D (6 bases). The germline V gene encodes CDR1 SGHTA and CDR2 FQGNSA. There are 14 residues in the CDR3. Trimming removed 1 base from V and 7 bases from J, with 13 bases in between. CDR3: CASSLGGTEGTQYF. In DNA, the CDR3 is TGTGCCAGCAGCTTAGGAGGTACGGAGGGGACCCAGTACTTC.

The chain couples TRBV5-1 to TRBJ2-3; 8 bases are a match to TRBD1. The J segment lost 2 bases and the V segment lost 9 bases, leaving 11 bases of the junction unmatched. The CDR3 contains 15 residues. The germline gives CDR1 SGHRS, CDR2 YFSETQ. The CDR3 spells CATATGAGVTDTQYF. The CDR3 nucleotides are TGCGCCACCGCGACAGGGGCAGGAGTCACAGATACGCAGTATTTT.

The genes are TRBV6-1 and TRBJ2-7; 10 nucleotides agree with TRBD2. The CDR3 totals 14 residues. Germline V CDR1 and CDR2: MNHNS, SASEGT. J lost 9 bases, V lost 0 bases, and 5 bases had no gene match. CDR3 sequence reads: CASSEAGLAGVQYF. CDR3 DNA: TGTGCCAGCAGTGAAGCGGGGCTAGCGGGGGTGCAGTACTTC.

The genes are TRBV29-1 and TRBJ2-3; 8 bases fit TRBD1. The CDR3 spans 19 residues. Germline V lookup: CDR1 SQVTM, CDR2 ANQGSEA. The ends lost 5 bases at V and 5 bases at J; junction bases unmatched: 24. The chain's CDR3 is CSVSGLRGDTRQGRDTQYF. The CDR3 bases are TGCAGCGTTTCGGGCCTGCGCGGGGACACCAGACAGGGGCGAGATACGCAGTATTTT.

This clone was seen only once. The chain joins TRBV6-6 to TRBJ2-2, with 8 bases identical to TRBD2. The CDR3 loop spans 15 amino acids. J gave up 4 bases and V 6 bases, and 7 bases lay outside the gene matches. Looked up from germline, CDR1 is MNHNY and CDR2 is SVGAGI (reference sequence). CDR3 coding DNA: TGTGCCAGCAGACCTCTAGCGGGCGGCACCGGGGAGCTGTTTTTT. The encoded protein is CASRPLAGGTGELFF.

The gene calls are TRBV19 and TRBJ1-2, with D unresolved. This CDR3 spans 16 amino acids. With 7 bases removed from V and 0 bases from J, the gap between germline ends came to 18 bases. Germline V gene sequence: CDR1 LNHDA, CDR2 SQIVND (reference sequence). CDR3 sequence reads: CASIRTSLGPNYGYTF. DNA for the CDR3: TGTGCCAGTATCCGGACCTCACTTGGGCCTAACTATGGCTACACCTTC.

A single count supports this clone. The CDR3 protein is CASSVRGAGITEAFF. Written as DNA, the CDR3 is TGTGCCAGCAGCGTAAGGGGGGCCGGGATCACTGAAGCTTTCTTT. The J gene is TRBJ1-1, the V gene TRBV9, with a tentative D call TRBD1 (6 bases). The CDR3 consists of 15 residues. Trimming shortened V by 1 base and J by 4 bases, and 14 bases separated the two germline ends. The germline V gene has CDR1 SGDLS and CDR2 YYNGEE. The entire variable domain, with the rest obtained from reference TRBV9 and TRBJ1-1, is as follows: DSGVTQTPKHLITATGQRVTLRCSPRSGDLSVYWYQQSLDQGLQFLIQYYNGEERAKGNILERFSAQQFPDLHSELNLSSLELGDSALYFCASSVRGAGITEAFFGQGTRLTVV.

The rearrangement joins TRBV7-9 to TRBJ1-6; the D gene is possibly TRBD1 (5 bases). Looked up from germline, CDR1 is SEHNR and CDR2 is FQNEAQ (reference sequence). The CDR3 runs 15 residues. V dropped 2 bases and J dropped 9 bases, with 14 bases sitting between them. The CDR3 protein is CASSLWAGIGSPLHF. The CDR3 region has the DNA TGTGCCAGCAGCTTATGGGCAGGGATAGGTTCACCCCTCCACTTT.

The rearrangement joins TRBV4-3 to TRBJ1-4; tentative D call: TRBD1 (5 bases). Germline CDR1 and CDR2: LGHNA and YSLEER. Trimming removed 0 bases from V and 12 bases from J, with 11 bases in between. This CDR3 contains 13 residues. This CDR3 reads CASSQDRDAELFF. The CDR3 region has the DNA TGCGCCAGCAGCCAAGATAGGGACGCAGAACTGTTTTTT.